The clone carrying this TCR beta chain was detected ten times or more. The data stem from a study of Graves' ophthalmopathy and Graves' hyperthyroidism. Study-wide background: Peripheral blood was gathered at first diagnosis, ahead of any treatment whatsoever.

Amplification of TCR beta CDR3 regions used RNA transcripts. RT-PCR in the first round used HTBI primers; a second-round multiplex PCR followed. TCRdb re-called the multiplex PCR reads with MiXCR, one entry per CDR3 protein. Here the sample spans some 150,000 distinct CDR3 sequences, 35% to 50% being singletons. The receptor was isolated from a man aged 25 to 40 with Graves' ophthalmopathy. The sample taken for sequencing was peripheral blood.

The CDR3 sequence is CATSREDRGFEQYF. In nucleotides, the CDR3 is TGTGCCACCAGCAGAGAGGACAGGGGTTTCGAGCAGTACTTC. The chain uses TRBV15 and TRBJ2-7, with 9 bases matching TRBD1. V lost 0 bases to trimming and J lost 6 bases; unmatched junction nucleotides: 3. The CDR3 runs to 14 residues. The germline CDR1 and CDR2 sequences are LNHNV and YYDKDF (reference sequence).